The present T cell receptor (beta chain) was sequenced within a study of blood T cell repertoires in COVID-19. Clones were sequenced by immunoSEQ multiplex PCR, and TCRdb holds only the in-frame ones, with some missing. The table lists approximately 250,000 clones, roughly 84% of them singletons. The sequenced sample was peripheral blood. This clonotype originated in a human donor in a cohort sampled during active COVID-19.

Here the CDR3 reads CASSDSGFTGTQYF. CDR3 nucleotide sequence: TGCGCCAGCAGTGATAGCGGGTTTACAGGTACCCAGTACTTC. The gene calls are TRBV10-1 and TRBJ2-5; 7 bases align to TRBD2. The CDR3 has 14 amino acids. V shed 3 bases, J shed 8 bases, and the junction held 9 bases outside the gene matches. Germline CDR1 WNHNN, CDR2 SYGVQD (reference sequence).